This T cell receptor beta chain was captured by sequencing in a study of healthy donors' naive CD4 and CD8 T cells. Study information: Donors came from three age groups: 20-25, 40-50 and 60-70 years.

Starting from 500 ng of total RNA, TCR libraries were made with linear amplification. Via MiXCR, TCRdb re-called the reads, giving one row per CDR3 protein. The sample has about 180,000 distinct CDR3 sequences, 65% to 75% seen once. V gave up 10 bases and J gave up 0 bases, with 10 bases separating them. This CDR3 has 14 amino acids. Germline CDR1 ENHRY, CDR2 SYGVKD. The receptor's source is a pool of human donors in good health; the sample pools cells from several healthy donors. The sequenced sample was naive CD4+ and CD8+ T cells sorted from blood, pooled from several donors. This chain connects TRBV10-3 to TRBJ1-6; no clear D gene. The CDR3, as DNA: TGTGCCAGCCAGTTTAGCTCCTATAATTCACCCCTCCACTTT. Protein: CASQFSSYNSPLHF.